The rows below give T cell receptor beta chains drawn from one sample of a study of blood T cell repertoires in COVID-19. Repertoires were generated with immunoSEQ multiplex PCR, while TCRdb's copy carries only in-frame clones and drops some. Here the sample spans approximately 160,000 clones, approximately 75% being singletons. The specimen sequenced was peripheral blood. Source of these receptors: a human donor in a cohort sampled during active COVID-19. The CDR3 runs from the conserved cysteine through the conserved F or W. The order of the fields is CDR3 protein, CDR3 DNA, D gene, clone size, J gene, V gene. D genes are given only for firm matches. Expanded clones get a size class; other rows say once, few or many, or leave the size out.

CASSFRDNYEQYF	TGTGCCAGCAGTTTTCGGGACAACTACGAGCAGTACTTC	-	-	TRBJ2-7	TRBV28
CAWSRDRGGYNSPLHF	TGTGCCTGGAGCCGAGACAGGGGGGGCTATAATTCACCCCTCCACTTT	TRBD1	-	TRBJ1-6	TRBV30
CASSIGTSGSNEQFF	TGTGCCAGTAGTATAGGGACTAGCGGGAGCAATGAGCAGTTCTTC	TRBD2	-	TRBJ2-1	TRBV19
CASSGGTHSTNEKLFF	TGTGCCAGCAGCGGTGGGACACACTCAACTAATGAAAAACTGTTTTTT	-	-	TRBJ1-4	TRBV5-4
CASSLGDRGGYEQYF	TGTGCCAGCTCACTCGGGGACAGGGGAGGCTACGAGCAGTACTTC	TRBD1	-	TRBJ2-7	TRBV18
CASSLALAYEQYF	TGTGCCAGCAGTTTGGCCCTAGCTTACGAGCAGTACTTC	-	-	TRBJ2-7	TRBV12-3/TRBV12-4
CASSHGQVYPGELFF	TGCGCCAGCAGCCATGGTCAGGTTTACCCCGGGGAGCTGTTTTTT	-	-	TRBJ2-2	TRBV4-1
CASKYKGGYNEQFF	TGTGCCAGCAAATATAAAGGGGGTTACAATGAGCAGTTCTTC	-	-	TRBJ2-1	TRBV28
CASSESVGSGTGELFF	TGCGCCAGCAGTGAGTCGGTCGGGAGCGGCACCGGGGAGCTGTTTTTT	-	few	TRBJ2-2	TRBV10-1
CASSRQGTYGYTF	TGTGCCAGTAGTCGACAGGGGACCTATGGCTACACCTTC	TRBD1	-	TRBJ1-2	TRBV19
CASSYVTGSTYEQYF	TGTGCCAGCAGTTACGTGACAGGGTCAACCTACGAGCAGTACTTC	TRBD1	-	TRBJ2-7	TRBV6-5
CASSWAGNNEQFF	TGTGCCAGCAGCTGGGCGGGAAACAATGAGCAGTTCTTC	-	-	TRBJ2-1	TRBV13
CAWSAPGPYGYTF	TGTGCCTGGAGTGCACCGGGTCCCTATGGCTACACCTTC	-	-	TRBJ1-2	TRBV30
CASSPPPGPGTGELFF	TGTGCCAGCAGCCCACCCCCCGGGCCGGGGACCGGGGAGCTGTTTTTT	-	-	TRBJ2-2	TRBV5-6
CASSDSDRDSGYTF	TGTGCCAGCAGTGACTCGGATAGGGACAGCGGCTACACCTTC	TRBD1	-	TRBJ1-2	TRBV6-4
CASSESRLAGASEQFF	TGCGCCAGCAGTGAGTCGCGACTAGCGGGAGCCAGTGAGCAGTTCTTC	TRBD2	-	TRBJ2-1	TRBV10-1
CASSSPTLSSYEQYF	TGTGCCAGCAGTTCCCCGACACTGAGCTCCTACGAGCAGTACTTC	-	few	TRBJ2-7	TRBV6-5